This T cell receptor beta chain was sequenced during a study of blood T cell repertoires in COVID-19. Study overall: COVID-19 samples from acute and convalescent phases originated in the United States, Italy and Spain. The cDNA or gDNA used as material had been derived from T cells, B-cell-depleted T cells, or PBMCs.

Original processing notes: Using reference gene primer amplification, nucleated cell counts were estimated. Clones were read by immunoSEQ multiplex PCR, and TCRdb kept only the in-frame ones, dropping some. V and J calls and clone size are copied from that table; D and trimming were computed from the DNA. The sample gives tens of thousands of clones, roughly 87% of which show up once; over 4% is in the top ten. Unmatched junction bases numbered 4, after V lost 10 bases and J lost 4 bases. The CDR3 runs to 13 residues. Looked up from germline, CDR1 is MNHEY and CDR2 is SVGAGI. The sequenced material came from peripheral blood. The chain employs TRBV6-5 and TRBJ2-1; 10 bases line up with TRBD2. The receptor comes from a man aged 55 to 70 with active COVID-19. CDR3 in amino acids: CATLGLAYNEQFF. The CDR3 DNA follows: TGTGCCACCCTGGGACTAGCGTACAATGAGCAGTTCTTC.